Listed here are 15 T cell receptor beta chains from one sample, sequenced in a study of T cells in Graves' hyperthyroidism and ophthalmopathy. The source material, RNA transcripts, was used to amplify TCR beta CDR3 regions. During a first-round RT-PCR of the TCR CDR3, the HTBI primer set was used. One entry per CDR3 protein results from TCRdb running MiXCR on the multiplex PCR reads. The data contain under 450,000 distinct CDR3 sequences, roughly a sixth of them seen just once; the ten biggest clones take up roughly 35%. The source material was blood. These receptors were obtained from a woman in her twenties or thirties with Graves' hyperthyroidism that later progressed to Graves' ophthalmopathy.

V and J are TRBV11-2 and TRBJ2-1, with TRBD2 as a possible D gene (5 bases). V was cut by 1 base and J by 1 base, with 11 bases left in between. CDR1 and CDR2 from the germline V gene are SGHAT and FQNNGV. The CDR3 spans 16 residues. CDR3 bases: TGTGCCAGCAGCTTAGGAGGTAGGGAGTCCTACAATGAGCAGTTCTTC. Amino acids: CASSLGGRESYNEQFF.

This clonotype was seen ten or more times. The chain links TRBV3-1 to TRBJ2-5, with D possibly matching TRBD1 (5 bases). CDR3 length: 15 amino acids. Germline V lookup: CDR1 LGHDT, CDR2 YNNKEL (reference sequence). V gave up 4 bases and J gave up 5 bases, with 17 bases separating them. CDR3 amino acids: CASSPGLTARETQYF. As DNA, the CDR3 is TGTGCCAGCAGCCCCGGATTGACAGCGAGGGAGACCCAGTACTTC.

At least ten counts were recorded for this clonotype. The CDR3, as DNA: TGTGCCAGCAGTTTATCGAACAGGGAAGTGTCCTACGAGCAGTACTTC. This encodes CASSLSNREVSYEQYF. The chain combines TRBV27 with TRBJ2-7, with a weak D call TRBD1 (6 bases). The CDR3 is 16 amino acids. Germline assignment: CDR1 MNHEY and CDR2 SMNVEV (reference sequence). V dropped 0 bases and J dropped 1 base, with 13 bases sitting between them.

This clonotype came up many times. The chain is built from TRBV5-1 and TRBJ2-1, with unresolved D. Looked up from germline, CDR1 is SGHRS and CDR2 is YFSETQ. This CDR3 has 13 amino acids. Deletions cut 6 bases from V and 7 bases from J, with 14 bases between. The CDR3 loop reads CASNDPPKNEQFF. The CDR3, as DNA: TGCGCCAGCAACGATCCCCCTAAGAATGAGCAGTTCTTC.

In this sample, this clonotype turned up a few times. The CDR3 reads CSASGPLNTEAFF. CDR3 DNA sequence: TGCAGTGCTAGCGGACCCTTGAACACTGAAGCTTTCTTT. The rearrangement joins TRBV20-1 to TRBJ1-1, with no clear D. The V gene lost 3 bases and the J gene lost 0 bases, with 8 bases spanning the gap. The CDR3 is made up of 13 amino acids. CDR1 DFQATT and CDR2 SNEGSKA come from the germline V gene (reference sequence).

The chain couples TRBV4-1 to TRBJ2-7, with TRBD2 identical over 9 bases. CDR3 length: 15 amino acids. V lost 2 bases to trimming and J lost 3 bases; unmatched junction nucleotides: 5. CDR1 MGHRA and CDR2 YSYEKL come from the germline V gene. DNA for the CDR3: TGCGCCAGCAGCCAAAAGACTAGCGGAGGCTACGAGCAGTACTTC. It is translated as CASSQKTSGGYEQYF.

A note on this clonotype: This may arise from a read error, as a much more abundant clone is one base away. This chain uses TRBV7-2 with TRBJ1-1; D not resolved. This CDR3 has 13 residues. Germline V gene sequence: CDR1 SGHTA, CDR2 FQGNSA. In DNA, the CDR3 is TGTGCCGGCAGCTTCGGCGGGAACACTGAAGCTTTCTTT. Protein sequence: CAGSFGGNTEAFF.

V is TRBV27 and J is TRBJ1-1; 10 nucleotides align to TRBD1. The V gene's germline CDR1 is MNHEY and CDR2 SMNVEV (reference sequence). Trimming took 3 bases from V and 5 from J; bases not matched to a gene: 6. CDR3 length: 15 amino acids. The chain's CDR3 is CASSFRGQGKTEAFF. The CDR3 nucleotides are TGTGCCAGCAGTTTCAGGGGACAGGGGAAAACTGAAGCTTTCTTT.

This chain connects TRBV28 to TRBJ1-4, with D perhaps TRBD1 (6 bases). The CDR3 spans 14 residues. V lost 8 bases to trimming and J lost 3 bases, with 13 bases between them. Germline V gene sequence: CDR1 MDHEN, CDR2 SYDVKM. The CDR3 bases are TGTGCCAGCTTCGGGGGCATCTCTAATGAAAAACTGTTTTTT. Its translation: CASFGGISNEKLFF. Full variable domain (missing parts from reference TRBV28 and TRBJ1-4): DVKVTQSSRYLVKRTGEKVFLECVQDMDHENMFWYRQDPGLGLRLIYFSYDVKMKEKGDIPEGYSVSREKKERFSLILESASTNQTSMYLCASFGGISNEKLFFGSGTQLSVL.

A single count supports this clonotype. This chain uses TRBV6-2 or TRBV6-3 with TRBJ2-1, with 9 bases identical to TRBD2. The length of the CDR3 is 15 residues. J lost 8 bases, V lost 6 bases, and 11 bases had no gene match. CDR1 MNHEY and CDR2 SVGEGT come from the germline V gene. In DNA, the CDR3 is TGTGCCAGCAGCCCATCGCGGGAGGGCCGCGATGAGCAGTTCTTC. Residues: CASSPSREGRDEQFF.

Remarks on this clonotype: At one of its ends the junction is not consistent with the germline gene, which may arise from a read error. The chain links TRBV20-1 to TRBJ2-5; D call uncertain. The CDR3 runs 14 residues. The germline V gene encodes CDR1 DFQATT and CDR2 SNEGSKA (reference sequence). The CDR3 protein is CGAREPVPQETQYF. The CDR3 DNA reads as TGCGGTGCTAGAGAACCGGTCCCGCAAGAGACCCAGTACTTC.

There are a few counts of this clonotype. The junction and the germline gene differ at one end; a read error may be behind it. The CDR3 loop is CASSPTPRNTGKLFF. The CDR3 region has the DNA TGTGCCAGCAGCCCGACTCCTCGGAACACCGGGAAGCTGTTTTTT. The V gene is TRBV14, the J gene TRBJ2-2, with D possibly being TRBD2 (5 bases). The germline V gene has CDR1 SGHDN and CDR2 FVKESK. The CDR3 is 15 residues long.

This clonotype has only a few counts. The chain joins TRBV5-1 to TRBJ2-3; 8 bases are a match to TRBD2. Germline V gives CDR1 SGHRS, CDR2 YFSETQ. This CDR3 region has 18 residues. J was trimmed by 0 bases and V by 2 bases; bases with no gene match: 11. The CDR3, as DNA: TGCGCCAGCAGCTTAGGCAGCGGGAGATTCTCTAGCACAGATACGCAGTATTTT. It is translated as CASSLGSGRFSSTDTQYF.

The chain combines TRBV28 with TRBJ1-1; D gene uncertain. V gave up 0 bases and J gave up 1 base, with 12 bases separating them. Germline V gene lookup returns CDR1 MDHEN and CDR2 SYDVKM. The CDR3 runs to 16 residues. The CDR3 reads CASSLWWTGSNTEAFF. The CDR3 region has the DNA TGTGCCAGCAGTTTATGGTGGACGGGCTCGAACACTGAAGCTTTCTTT.

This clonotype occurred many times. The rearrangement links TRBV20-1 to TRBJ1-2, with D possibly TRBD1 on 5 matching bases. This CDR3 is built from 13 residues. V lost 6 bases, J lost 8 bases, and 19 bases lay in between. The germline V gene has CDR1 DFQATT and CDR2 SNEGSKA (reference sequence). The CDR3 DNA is TGCAGTGCGCATTACCAGGGAATAGACGGCTACACCTTC. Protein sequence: CSAHYQGIDGYTF.